These 22 T cell receptor beta chains originate from one sample sequenced in a study of T cell changes during pregnancy in multiple sclerosis. Repertoires were generated with immunoSEQ multiplex PCR, while TCRdb's copy carries only in-frame clones and drops some. This sample has some 13,000 clones; around 86% occur once, and the top ten carry about 15%. The sample here was CD8+ T cells from peripheral blood mononuclear cells, taken in the second trimester of pregnancy. The origin of the receptors is a female donor in good health, enrolled as a control in a pregnancy study.

This chain connects TRBV19 to TRBJ2-5; TRBD1 matches at 9 bases. The better agreement between TRBJ2-7 and the DNA end casts doubt on the J call. This CDR3 is 14 amino acids long. Germline V CDR1 and CDR2: LNHDA, SQIVND (reference sequence). As DNA, the CDR3 is TGTGCCAGTAGTATGGGGACAGGGCCGTACGAGCAGTACTTC. It specifies CASSMGTGPYEQYF.

The chain is built from TRBV7-2 and TRBJ2-5, with TRBD1 identical over 10 bases. With V trimmed by 2 bases and J by 0 bases, 6 bases remained unmatched. CDR1 is SGHTA, CDR2 FQGNSA, per germline. This CDR3 spans 17 amino acids. CDR3: CASSLRQGASYQETQYF. The CDR3 DNA follows: TGTGCCAGCAGCTTACGACAGGGGGCCTCGTACCAAGAGACCCAGTACTTC.

The rearrangement joins TRBV7-8 to TRBJ2-7; 9 bases fit TRBD1. The CDR3 runs to 15 residues. The ends lost 0 bases at V and 5 bases at J; junction bases unmatched: 5. Germline-derived CDR1 and CDR2 are SGHVS and FQNEAQ. CDR3 sequence: CASSLATGGLDEQYF. The CDR3 nucleotides read TGTGCCAGCAGCTTAGCGACAGGGGGTCTCGACGAGCAGTACTTC.

The V and J genes are TRBV19 and TRBJ2-2; a possible D gene is TRBD1 (6 bases). Trimming pared 5 bases from V and 5 bases from J, leaving 21 bases between. The CDR3 sequence is 17 residues long. Germline CDR1 LNHDA, CDR2 SQIVND (reference sequence). The CDR3 nucleotides read TGTGCCAGTAGTCCCATGGGGGCTGGAGTCGGAACCGGGGAGCTGTTTTTT. Encoded protein: CASSPMGAGVGTGELFF.

The gene calls are TRBV5-1 and TRBJ2-1, with 14 positions matching TRBD2. Germline CDR1 and CDR2: SGHRS and YFSETQ. V trimming: 9 bases; J trimming: 0 bases; junction bases outside the gene matches: 8. The CDR3 has 17 residues. The DNA of the CDR3 is TGCGCCACCGAAACCGGGACTAGCGGGAGCTCCTACAATGAGCAGTTCTTC. Its protein product is CATETGTSGSSYNEQFF.

The rearrangement joins TRBV10-2 to TRBJ1-1, with TRBD1 identical over 7 bases. Per the germline V gene, CDR1 is WSHSY and CDR2 is SAAADI. Unmatched junction bases numbered 6, after V lost 2 bases and J lost 3 bases. CDR3 length: 15 amino acids. CDR3 DNA sequence: TGCGCCAGCAGTGAGGCGAAGGGGGCTTACACTGAAGCTTTCTTT. Translated, it gives CASSEAKGAYTEAFF.

The chain has TRBV7-9 and TRBJ1-1, with 10 bases matching TRBD1. Germline loops: CDR1 SEHNR, CDR2 FQNEAQ (reference sequence). The CDR3 contains 14 residues. V dropped 6 bases and J dropped 0; count of bases not matched to a gene: 1. The chain's CDR3 is CASRGTGVNTEAFF. In DNA, the CDR3 is TGTGCCAGCAGGGGGACAGGGGTGAACACTGAAGCTTTCTTT.

V and J are TRBV7-2 and TRBJ2-1; 8 nucleotides align to TRBD1. Per the germline V gene, CDR1 is SGHTA and CDR2 is FQGNSA. The CDR3 is 15 residues long. Unmatched junction bases numbered 5, after V lost 1 base and J lost 6 bases. Here the CDR3 DNA reads TGTGCCAGCAGCTTAGTGACAGGGGTGGGCAATGAGCAGTTCTTC. Its translation is CASSLVTGVGNEQFF.

This clone was picked up one time. This chain links TRBV6-1 with TRBJ1-1; 8 bases are a match to TRBD1. V lost 4 bases to trimming and J lost 4 bases; unmatched junction nucleotides: 14. CDR1 MNHNS and CDR2 SASEGT come from the germline V gene. The CDR3 is 17 residues long. CDR3 sequence: CASSAGQGHYVRTEAFF. CDR3 nucleotides: TGTGCCAGCAGTGCTGGACAGGGTCATTACGTCCGCACTGAAGCTTTCTTT.

The chain couples TRBV5-5 to TRBJ2-1; 10 bases fit TRBD2. Per the germline V gene, CDR1 is SGHKS and CDR2 is YYEKEE (reference sequence). The CDR3 covers 18 residues. V lost 2 bases, J lost 5 bases, and 13 bases stayed unmatched. CDR3 sequence: CASSFTPTSGSDDNEQFF. CDR3 sequence (DNA): TGTGCCAGCAGCTTCACGCCGACTAGCGGGTCGGACGACAATGAGCAGTTCTTC.

The chain recombines TRBV15 with TRBJ2-1; 8 nucleotides line up with TRBD2. There are 18 residues in the CDR3. V lost 0 bases and J lost 7; bases outside the gene matches: 14. CDR1 is LNHNV and CDR2 is YYDKDF in the germline V gene (reference sequence). CDR3 protein: CATSRDGGLGTSLNEQFF. For the CDR3, the DNA is TGTGCCACCAGCAGAGATGGGGGGTTAGGGACTAGTCTTAATGAGCAGTTCTTC.

This clone was counted a few times. This sequence joins TRBV21-1 and TRBJ1-1. TRBV21-1 is shown as a pseudogene. This CDR3 has 15 residues. DNA of the CDR3: TGTGCCAGCAGCAAAGGTCGGGGGAGGGACACTGAAGCTTTCTTT. The encoded protein is CASSKGRGRDTEAFF.

The chain employs TRBV13 and TRBJ2-1; maybe TRBD1 (5 bases). Germline V gene sequence: CDR1 PRHDT, CDR2 FYEKMQ (reference sequence). Deletions cut 1 base from V and 8 bases from J, with 12 bases between. CDR3 length equals 14 residues. CDR3 protein: CASSLVKGLDEQFF. The CDR3 nucleotides read TGTGCCAGCAGCTTAGTAAAGGGGCTGGATGAGCAGTTCTTC.

V and J are TRBV6-5 and TRBJ1-4; the D gene is possibly TRBD1 (6 bases). Germline V CDR1 and CDR2: MNHEY, SVGAGI. This CDR3 comprises 14 residues. The V end lost 6 bases, the J end lost 1 base, and 9 bases lay between the germline ends. The CDR3 sequence: CASRARGTNEKLFF. The CDR3 DNA reads as TGTGCCAGCAGGGCCAGGGGAACTAATGAAAAACTGTTTTTT.

CDR3 residues: CASSVSPDEQFF. The CDR3 DNA reads TGTGCCAGCAGCGTCTCCCCCGATGAGCAGTTCTTC. This chain connects TRBV7-9 to TRBJ2-1, with D unclear. Germline V gene lookup returns CDR1 SEHNR and CDR2 FQNEAQ (reference sequence). Deletions cut 5 bases from V and 8 bases from J, with 10 bases between. This CDR3 comprises 12 residues.

This chain links TRBV19 with TRBJ2-1, with D tentatively TRBD2 (6 bases). The germline CDR1 and CDR2 sequences are LNHDA and SQIVND (reference sequence). V was shortened by 5 bases and J by 3 bases, with 11 bases between the two germline ends. The CDR3 is 14 residues long. CDR3 coding DNA: TGTGCCAGTAGTCCAGGAGGGCTCTACAATGAGCAGTTCTTC. It encodes CASSPGGLYNEQFF.

The V call is TRBV25-1, the J call TRBJ1-1, with a weak D call TRBD1 (6 bases). Germline CDR1 reads MGHDK; CDR2 reads SYGVNS. V lost 6 bases and J lost 2, with 16 bases in between. The CDR3 sequence is 15 residues long. This chain's CDR3 is CASSLTGGGNTEAFF. CDR3 DNA: TGTGCCAGCAGCCTCACCGGCGGGGGCAACACTGAAGCTTTCTTT.

This clone is medium-sized by share. The chain links TRBV7-9 to TRBJ1-2; 7 bases are shared with TRBD1. After removal of 5 bases from V and 2 bases from J, the junction contained 8 bases not matched to a gene. This CDR3 region has 15 residues. The germline gives CDR1 SEHNR, CDR2 FQNEAQ (reference sequence). The chain's CDR3 is CASSRVGQANYGYTF. For the CDR3, the DNA is TGTGCCAGCAGCCGAGTAGGACAGGCGAACTATGGCTACACCTTC. Variable domain in full (rest from reference TRBV7-9 and TRBJ1-2): DTGVSQNPRHKITKRGQNVTFRCDPISEHNRLYWYRQTLGQGPEFLTYFQNEAQLEKSRLLSDRFSAERPKGSFSTLEIQRTEQGDSAMYLCASSRVGQANYGYTFGSGTRLTVV.

The chain recombines TRBV19 with TRBJ1-1; possible D gene TRBD1, 5 bases. Trimming shortened V by 4 bases and J by 4 bases, and 7 bases separated the two germline ends. The germline gives CDR1 LNHDA, CDR2 SQIVND (reference sequence). CDR3 length: 12 residues. This chain's CDR3 is CASSKGITEAFF. CDR3 DNA sequence: TGTGCCAGTAGTAAGGGGATCACTGAAGCTTTCTTT.

This clone came up a few times. The CDR3 DNA follows: TGTGCCAGCAGTTTCCAGGAGGCTGGGGCCAACGTCCTGACTTTC. Translating it yields CASSFQEAGANVLTF. V and J are TRBV6-5 and TRBJ2-6; possible D gene TRBD2, 5 bases. The length of the CDR3 is 15 residues. Trimming shortened V by 4 bases and J by 2 bases, and 9 bases separated the two germline ends. From germline, CDR1 is MNHEY and CDR2 SVGAGI.

The rearrangement uses TRBV6-4 and TRBJ2-3; TRBD2 agrees at 12 bases. Germline V gene lookup returns CDR1 MRHNA and CDR2 SNTAGT. V gave up 4 bases and J gave up 5 bases; unmatched junction bases: 10. This CDR3 region has 17 residues. CDR3 coding DNA: TGTGCCAGCAGTGCGGGCCTAGCGGGAGGGCCCGAAGATACGCAGTATTTT. Protein: CASSAGLAGGPEDTQYF.

This rearrangement joins TRBV2 to TRBJ1-1, with D tentatively TRBD1 (5 bases). Germline-derived CDR1 and CDR2 are SNHLY and FYNNEI. This CDR3 contains 16 residues. Trimming removed 0 bases from V and 5 bases from J, with 16 bases in between. Here the CDR3 reads CASSEARGRLTTEAFF. CDR3 DNA: TGTGCCAGCAGTGAAGCGCGGGGACGGTTGACGACTGAAGCTTTCTTT.